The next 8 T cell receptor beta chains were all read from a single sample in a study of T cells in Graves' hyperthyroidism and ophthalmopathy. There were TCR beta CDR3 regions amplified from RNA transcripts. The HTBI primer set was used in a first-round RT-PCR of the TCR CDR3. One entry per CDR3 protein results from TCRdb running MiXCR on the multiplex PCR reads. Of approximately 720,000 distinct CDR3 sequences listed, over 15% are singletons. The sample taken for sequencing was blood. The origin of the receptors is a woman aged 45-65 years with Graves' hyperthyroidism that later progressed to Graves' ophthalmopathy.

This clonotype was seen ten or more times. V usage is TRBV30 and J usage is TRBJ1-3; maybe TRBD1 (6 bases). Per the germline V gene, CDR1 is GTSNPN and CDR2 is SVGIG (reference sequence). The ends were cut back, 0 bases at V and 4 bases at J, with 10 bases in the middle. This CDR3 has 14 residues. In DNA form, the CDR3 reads TGTGCCTGGAGTGTTTGGGGGCCCGGAAACACCATATATTTT. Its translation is CAWSVWGPGNTIYF.

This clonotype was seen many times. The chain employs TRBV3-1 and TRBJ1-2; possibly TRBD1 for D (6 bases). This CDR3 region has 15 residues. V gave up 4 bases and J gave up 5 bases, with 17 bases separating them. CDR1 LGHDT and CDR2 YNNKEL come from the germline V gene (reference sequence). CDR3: CASSRRGPTGYGYTF. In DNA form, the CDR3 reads TGTGCCAGCAGCCGCAGAGGGCCTACAGGGTATGGCTACACCTTC.

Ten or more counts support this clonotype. The CDR3 loop is CASSSQTGDNEQFF. The CDR3 DNA reads as TGTGCCAGCAGCTCTCAGACAGGGGACAATGAGCAGTTCTTC. The chain couples TRBV11-3 to TRBJ2-1; TRBD1 matches at 8 bases. Per germline, CDR1 SGHNT and CDR2 YENEEA. The V segment lost 4 bases and the J segment 5 bases; nucleotides outside the gene matches: 4. This CDR3 has 14 amino acids.

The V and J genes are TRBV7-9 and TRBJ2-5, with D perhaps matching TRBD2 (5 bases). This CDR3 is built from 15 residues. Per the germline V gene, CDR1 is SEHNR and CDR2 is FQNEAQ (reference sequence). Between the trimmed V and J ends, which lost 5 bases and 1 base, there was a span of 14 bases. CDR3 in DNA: TGTGCCAGCAGCCCCATCCGGGAAAGCCAAGAGACCCAGTACTTC. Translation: CASSPIRESQETQYF.

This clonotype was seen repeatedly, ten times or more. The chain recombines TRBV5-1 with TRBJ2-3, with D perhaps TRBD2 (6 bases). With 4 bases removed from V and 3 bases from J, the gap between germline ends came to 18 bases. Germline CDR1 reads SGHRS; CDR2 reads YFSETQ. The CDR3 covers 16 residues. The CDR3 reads CASSTGTSRRTDTQYF. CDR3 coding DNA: TGCGCCAGCAGCACCGGCACTAGCCGGAGGACAGATACGCAGTATTTT. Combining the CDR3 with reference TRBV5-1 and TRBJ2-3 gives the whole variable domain KAGVTQTPRYLIKTRGQQVTLSCSPISGHRSVSWYQQTPGQGLQFLFEYFSETQRNKGNFPGRFSGRQFSNSRSEMNVSTLELGDSALYLCASSTGTSRRTDTQYFGPGTRLTVL.

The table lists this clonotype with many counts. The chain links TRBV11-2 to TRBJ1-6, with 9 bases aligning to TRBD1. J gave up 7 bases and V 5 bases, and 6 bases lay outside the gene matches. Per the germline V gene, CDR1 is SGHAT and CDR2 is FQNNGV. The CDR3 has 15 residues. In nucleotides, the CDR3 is TGTGCCAGCAGCGAAGACAGGGGGAACAATTCACCCCTCCACTTT. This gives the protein CASSEDRGNNSPLHF.

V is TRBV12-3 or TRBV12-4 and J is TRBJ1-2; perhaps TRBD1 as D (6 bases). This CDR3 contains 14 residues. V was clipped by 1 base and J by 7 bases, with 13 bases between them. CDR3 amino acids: CASSLGGRGSGYTF. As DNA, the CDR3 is TGTGCCAGCAGTTTAGGGGGCAGGGGATCTGGCTACACCTTC.

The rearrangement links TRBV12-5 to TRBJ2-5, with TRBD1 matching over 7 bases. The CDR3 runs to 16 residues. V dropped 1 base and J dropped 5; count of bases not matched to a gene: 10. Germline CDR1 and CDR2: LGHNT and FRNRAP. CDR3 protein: CASGLANRGLGETQYF. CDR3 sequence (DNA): TGTGCTAGTGGTTTGGCGAACAGGGGTTTGGGCGAGACCCAGTACTTC.